The 20 T cell receptor beta chains below come from one sample, sequenced in a study of Graves' ophthalmopathy and Graves' hyperthyroidism. Amplified material comprised TCR beta CDR3 regions derived from RNA transcripts. HTBI-primed first-round RT-PCR preceded second-round multiplex PCR. TCRdb re-derived calls from the multiplex PCR reads in MiXCR, one entry per CDR3 protein. This table holds 660,000 or so distinct CDR3 sequences, 35% to 50% found once. Material for sequencing was peripheral blood. These receptors were taken from an adult man with Graves' ophthalmopathy.

This clonotype was seen many times. This chain links TRBV25-1 with TRBJ1-1; weak D call: TRBD1 (5 bases). Germline V lookup: CDR1 MGHDK, CDR2 SYGVNS. Trimming took off 6 bases at V and 6 bases at J, with 20 bases between the two ends. The CDR3 contains 15 residues. CDR3 DNA: TGTGCCAGCAGAGGGACGAGGGGTCGGGTAGCTGAAGCTTTCTTT. It codes for CASRGTRGRVAEAFF. Filled out from reference TRBV25-1 and TRBJ1-1, the complete variable domain reads EADIYQTPRYLVIGTGKKITLECSQTMGHDKMYWYQQDPGMELHLIHYSYGVNSTEKGDLSSESTVSRIRTEHFPLTLESARPSHTSQYLCASRGTRGRVAEAFFGQGTRLTVV.

The CDR3 loop is CASGTPRGLQPQHF. Here the CDR3 DNA reads TGTGCCAGCGGGACGCCCAGGGGGCTTCAGCCCCAGCATTTT. The chain uses TRBV2 and TRBJ1-5, with 8 bases aligning to TRBD1. From germline, CDR1 is SNHLY and CDR2 FYNNEI. V shed 8 bases, J shed 6 bases, and the junction held 9 bases outside the gene matches. The CDR3 extends over 14 amino acids.

The sample holds many counts of this clonotype. This rearrangement joins TRBV7-9 to TRBJ1-4; D uncertain. The germline V and J ends were trimmed by 5 bases and 2 bases, with 9 bases remaining between them. Germline lookup yields CDR1 SEHNR and CDR2 FQNEAQ (reference sequence). The CDR3 totals 14 residues. DNA of the CDR3: TGTGCCAGCAGCGATTCGGGGACTAATGAAAAACTGTTTTTT. Protein sequence: CASSDSGTNEKLFF.

The chain carries TRBV20-1 and TRBJ1-1; D perhaps matches TRBD1 (6 bases). There are 13 residues in the CDR3. V was trimmed by 7 bases and J by 1 base, leaving 13 bases between them. Germline V gene lookup returns CDR1 DFQATT and CDR2 SNEGSKA (reference sequence). CDR3 sequence (DNA): TGCAGTGTAGTACGGACAGCGAACACTGAAGCTTTCTTT. Protein: CSVVRTANTEAFF.

V gene TRBV13 combines with J gene TRBJ2-7, with 10 nucleotides matching TRBD2. Germline trimming cut 6 bases from V and 4 bases from J; bases unmatched to any gene: 18. CDR3 length: 18 residues. Per the germline V gene, CDR1 is PRHDT and CDR2 is FYEKMQ (reference sequence). Here the CDR3 reads CASSSPSSGGEPSYEQYV. In DNA, the CDR3 is TGTGCCAGCAGTTCTCCCTCCAGCGGGGGGGAACCTTCATACGAGCAGTACGTC.

This clonotype was observed at least ten times. The gene calls are TRBV9 and TRBJ2-7; TRBD1 is a possible D gene (6 bases). The germline CDR1 and CDR2 sequences are SGDLS and YYNGEE. Trimming removed 6 bases at V and 2 bases at J, with 15 bases between. The CDR3 has 14 residues. The CDR3 here is CASTPGQSPYEQYF. DNA of the CDR3: TGTGCCAGCACCCCGGGACAAAGCCCCTACGAGCAGTACTTC.

The chain is built from TRBV6-1 and TRBJ2-7; 8 bases line up with TRBD1. The CDR3 is 16 residues long. V trimming: 5 bases; J trimming: 3 bases; junction bases outside the gene matches: 12. Germline V gene data show CDR1 as MNHNS and CDR2 as SASEGT. In DNA, the CDR3 is TGTGCCAGCAGTCTCACGGTGACAGGGGTTCACTACGAGCAGTACTTC. This translates into CASSLTVTGVHYEQYF.

The table lists this clonotype with many counts. This chain uses TRBV12-3 or TRBV12-4 with TRBJ2-2, with 8 bases matching TRBD1. V lost 6 bases to trimming and J lost 1 base; unmatched junction nucleotides: 7. The CDR3 is made up of 16 amino acids. The CDR3 is CASRLHGTGNTGELFF. CDR3 DNA sequence: TGTGCCAGCAGGCTTCACGGGACAGGGAACACCGGGGAGCTGTTTTTT.

This clonotype was counted at least ten times. The chain carries TRBV9 and TRBJ1-5; D is possibly TRBD1 (5 bases). V lost 3 bases to trimming and J lost 1 base, with 11 bases between them. The CDR3 totals 15 residues. The germline gives CDR1 SGDLS, CDR2 YYNGEE. The CDR3 protein is CASSEGLGSNQPQHF. The DNA of the CDR3 is TGTGCCAGCAGCGAGGGACTTGGAAGCAATCAGCCCCAGCATTTT.

This clonotype was found once. The CDR3 region is CASSQDFRGMNQPQHF. The CDR3 DNA reads TGTGCCAGCAGCCAAGATTTCCGGGGAATGAATCAGCCCCAGCATTTT. The chain carries TRBV3-1 and TRBJ1-5; no firm D call. Per the germline V gene, CDR1 is LGHDT and CDR2 is YNNKEL (reference sequence). Trimming left V 0 bases short and J 4 bases short, with 13 bases between. The CDR3 spans 16 residues.

J is TRBJ1-5 and V is TRBV12-3 or TRBV12-4; 8 bases are a match to TRBD1. The CDR3 sequence is 17 residues long. The CDR3 DNA sequence: TGTGCTAATGGTTTGGTACTTGACAGGGGTGGCAATCAGCCCCAGCATTTT. This encodes CANGLVLDRGGNQPQHF.

This clonotype was seen a few times. This chain joins TRBV7-9 and TRBJ1-4; weak D call: TRBD1 (6 bases). The CDR3 runs 20 residues. V lost 0 bases to trimming and J lost 8 bases, with 28 bases between them. CDR1 SEHNR and CDR2 FQNEAQ come from the germline V gene (reference sequence). This CDR3 is CASSLARFPVTGHSDEKLFF. As DNA, the CDR3 is TGTGCCAGCAGCTTAGCCCGGTTCCCCGTGACAGGCCACTCCGACGAAAAACTGTTTTTT.

The chain couples TRBV20-1 to TRBJ1-6; tentative D call: TRBD1 (6 bases). V gave up 3 bases and J gave up 7 bases, with 25 bases separating them. Germline V gene lookup returns CDR1 DFQATT and CDR2 SNEGSKA (reference sequence). There are 18 residues in the CDR3. The CDR3 nucleotides are TGCAGTGCTAGTGACAGGCGCACCGGGGAGGCGTGGAATTCACCCCTCCACTTT. Its translation is CSASDRRTGEAWNSPLHF.

This clonotype showed up just a few times. The chain couples TRBV4-1 to TRBJ1-4; D perhaps matches TRBD1 (6 bases). With 5 bases removed from V and 8 bases from J, the gap between germline ends came to 18 bases. The CDR3 runs to 15 residues. Germline values: CDR1 MGHRA, CDR2 YSYEKL. The CDR3 here is CASSIRQDPWEKLFF. CDR3 nucleotides: TGCGCCAGCAGCATCCGACAGGATCCGTGGGAAAAACTGTTTTTT.

This clonotype was counted only a few times. The chain is built from TRBV29-1 and TRBJ2-3; 13 bases map to TRBD2. The CDR3 is 15 residues long. The germline gives CDR1 SQVTM, CDR2 ANQGSEA. The ends lost 4 bases at V and 4 bases at J; junction bases unmatched: 5. CDR3 residues: CSVAQLAGGPDTQYF. For the CDR3, the DNA is TGCAGCGTTGCGCAACTAGCGGGAGGGCCAGATACGCAGTATTTT.

J is TRBJ2-6 and V is TRBV10-3; D remains unclear. The CDR3 consists of 15 residues. V gave up 5 bases and J gave up 0 bases, with 8 bases separating them. Germline V gene data show CDR1 as ENHRY and CDR2 as SYGVKD. CDR3 amino acids: CAISFTNSGANVLTF. The DNA for the CDR3 is TGTGCCATCAGTTTCACTAACTCTGGGGCCAACGTCCTGACTTTC.

Remarks on this clonotype: Given a much more abundant clone one base away, this may be a read error. CDR3 protein: CSAREWGGTPNSPLHF. CDR3 sequence (DNA): TGCAGTGCTAGAGAGTGGGGGGGCACCCCGAATTCACCCCTCCACTTT. This rearrangement joins TRBV20-1 to TRBJ1-6; the D gene is possibly TRBD1 (6 bases). The CDR3 totals 16 residues. Germline-derived CDR1 and CDR2 are DFQATT and SNEGSKA (reference sequence). V shed 0 bases and J shed 7 bases, with 16 bases lying between them.

The sample holds many counts of this clonotype. The CDR3 reads CAISHPGLKTVGTEAFF. DNA for the CDR3: TGTGCCATCAGTCATCCGGGACTTAAGACAGTGGGGACTGAAGCTTTCTTT. The rearrangement uses TRBV10-3 and TRBJ1-1; D is perhaps TRBD1 (5 bases). The germline V gene encodes CDR1 ENHRY and CDR2 SYGVKD. Trimming shortened V by 5 bases and J by 5 bases, and 24 bases separated the two germline ends. There are 17 residues in the CDR3.

This clonotype was picked up many times. V and J are TRBV24-1 and TRBJ2-2; TRBD2 matches at 10 bases. J gave up 3 bases and V 3 bases, and 0 bases lay outside the gene matches. This CDR3 comprises 15 residues. The germline CDR1 and CDR2 sequences are KGHDR and SFDVKD. The chain's CDR3 is CATSDGLADTGELFF. Written as DNA, the CDR3 is TGTGCCACCAGTGATGGACTAGCGGACACCGGGGAGCTGTTTTTT.

J is TRBJ1-1 and V is TRBV25-1, with 9 positions matching TRBD1. CDR1 and CDR2 (germline): MGHDK, SYGVNS. The junction had 8 bases not matched to a gene; V was cut back by 2 bases and J by 10 bases. This CDR3 comprises 14 residues. The CDR3 DNA follows: TGTGCCAGCAGTGAACGGGGGACAGGGCGTCTAGCTTTCTTT. This gives the protein CASSERGTGRLAFF.